The T cell receptor beta chain described here comes from a study of sequential checkpoint blockade in melanoma. Germline V lookup: CDR1 SEHNR, CDR2 FQNEAQ (reference sequence). V lost 1 base to trimming and J lost 3 bases, with 12 bases between them. The CDR3 is 15 amino acids. Described treatment: randomized to nivolumab then ipilimumab (arm A) or the reverse (arm B). Some clones are missing from TCRdb's copy, which holds only in-frame ones; the method was immunoSEQ multiplex PCR. The table has 25,000 to 30,000 clones, about 80% seen once; the top ten hold 10% to 15%. Sequencing was performed on CD8+ T cells sorted from blood (inferred from file names), taken from a patient given nivolumab and ipilimumab in sequence. V gene TRBV7-9 combines with J gene TRBJ1-2; D ambiguous. The sequence came from a human donor with melanoma. The CDR3 DNA reads as TGTGCCAGCAGCTTAGGGTGGGCAATAGACTATGGCTACACCTTC. It yields the protein CASSLGWAIDYGYTF. Full variable domain (remainder filled in from reference TRBV7-9 and TRBJ1-2): DTGVSQNPRHKITKRGQNVTFRCDPISEHNRLYWYRQTLGQGPEFLTYFQNEAQLEKSRLLSDRFSAERPKGSFSTLEIQRTEQGDSAMYLCASSLGWAIDYGYTFGSGTRLTVV.